One and the same sample provided the 24 T cell receptor beta chains below, sequenced in a study of technical replicates of blood from a few donors. Using immunoSEQ multiplex PCR, the repertoire was profiled, and TCRdb retains in-frame clones only, with some absent. The sample comprises roughly 52,000 clones, over 90% of which are singletons, and roughly 3.1% rests with the top ten. The specimen sequenced was PBMCs. The receptors originated from a human donor in good health. Some clones in this sample may be carry-over from other donors' samples.

This sequence joins TRBV30 and TRBJ1-2; weak D call: TRBD1 (6 bases). The CDR3 sequence is 14 residues long. Trimming removed 5 bases from V and 1 base from J, with 14 bases in between. Germline-derived CDR1 and CDR2 are GTSNPN and SVGIG (reference sequence). The CDR3 reads CAWLPRDINYGYTF. In nucleotides, the CDR3 is TGTGCCTGGCTCCCCCGGGACATTAACTATGGCTACACCTTC.

J is TRBJ1-1 and V is TRBV6-6; D not resolved. V shed 1 base and J shed 4 bases, with 13 bases lying between them. This CDR3 comprises 15 residues. Germline loops: CDR1 MNHNY, CDR2 SVGAGI (reference sequence). This chain's CDR3 is CASSYLSPGGTEAFF. Here the CDR3 DNA reads TGTGCCAGCAGTTACTTATCCCCAGGTGGCACTGAAGCTTTCTTT.

This clone was detected only once. The V gene is TRBV6-5, the J gene TRBJ1-4, with D possibly TRBD1 on 5 matching bases. Germline lookup yields CDR1 MNHEY and CDR2 SVGAGI. The CDR3 spans 16 residues. The V end lost 4 bases, the J end lost 4 bases, and 16 bases lay between the germline ends. This CDR3 reads CASSLSGGTGNEKLFF. DNA for the CDR3: TGTGCCAGCAGTTTAAGTGGGGGGACGGGTAATGAAAAACTGTTTTTT.

V gene TRBV5-1 combines with J gene TRBJ2-6; 8 nucleotides align to TRBD2. The V gene's germline CDR1 is SGHRS and CDR2 YFSETQ. The trim removed 0 bases at V and 1 base at J, leaving 6 bases unmatched. This CDR3 contains 18 residues. The CDR3 reads CASSLAAGGPSGANVLTF. The CDR3 DNA follows: TGCGCCAGCAGCTTGGCCGCGGGGGGTCCTTCTGGGGCCAACGTCCTGACTTTC.

CDR3 DNA sequence: TGCGCCAGCAGCCGGGACAGGGACACCGGGGAGCTGTTTTTT. Translated: CASSRDRDTGELFF. The chain uses TRBV4-1 and TRBJ2-2, with TRBD1 matching over 9 bases. The V gene end was trimmed by 4 bases and the J gene end by 3 bases; junction bases not matched to a gene: 0. The CDR3 is 14 residues long. CDR1 MGHRA and CDR2 YSYEKL come from the germline V gene.

The chain is built from TRBV12-5 and TRBJ1-4, with a possible D match to TRBD1 (5 bases). V lost 5 bases and J lost 0, with 22 bases in between. This CDR3 has 19 amino acids. Germline assignment: CDR1 LGHNT and CDR2 FRNRAP. The CDR3 sequence is CASGPTWRRGVTTNEKLFF. The DNA for the CDR3 is TGTGCTAGTGGTCCTACATGGCGGCGGGGGGTTACAACTAATGAAAAACTGTTTTTT.

This chain joins TRBV7-9 and TRBJ2-2, with D tentatively TRBD1 (5 bases). Trimming pared 6 bases from V and 3 bases from J, leaving 14 bases between. The CDR3 has 15 amino acids. Germline loops: CDR1 SEHNR, CDR2 FQNEAQ (reference sequence). For the CDR3, the DNA is TGTGCCAGCAGACAATGGGGCAGCGACACCGGGGAGCTGTTTTTT. Translating gives CASRQWGSDTGELFF.

The J gene is TRBJ2-3, the V gene TRBV7-3, with 9 positions matching TRBD2. With V trimmed by 0 bases and J by 2 bases, 9 bases remained unmatched. Germline V gene data show CDR1 as SGHTA and CDR2 as FQGTGA. The CDR3 runs 18 residues. The CDR3 DNA follows: TGTGCCAGCAGCTTAACGGCGGGTAGCGGGGGTAACACAGATACGCAGTATTTT. Translated: CASSLTAGSGGNTDTQYF.

CDR3 region: CASSIQGGPYSNQPQHF. In DNA form, the CDR3 reads TGTGCCAGCAGCATTCAGGGGGGACCATATAGCAATCAGCCCCAGCATTTT. The V call is TRBV7-4, the J call TRBJ1-5; 7 bases line up with TRBD1. The V and J ends lost 5 bases and 0 bases, in that order; junction bases with no gene match: 10. The CDR3 runs to 17 residues. Germline V CDR1 and CDR2: SGHVT, SQSDAQ.

This chain joins TRBV11-2 and TRBJ2-1; 10 bases are a match to TRBD2. Germline lookup yields CDR1 SGHAT and CDR2 FQNNGV. The ends lost 1 base at V and 0 bases at J; junction bases unmatched: 9. The CDR3 length is 19 residues. The CDR3 bases are TGTGCCAGCAGCTTAGTGGCTAGCGGGGGCCCAAGCTCCTACAATGAGCAGTTCTTC. Residues: CASSLVASGGPSSYNEQFF. Supplemented by reference TRBV11-2 and TRBJ2-1, the full variable domain reads EAGVAQSPRYKIIEKRQSVAFWCNPISGHATLYWYQQILGQGPKLLIQFQNNGVVDDSQLPKDRFSAERLKGVDSTLKIQPAKLEDSAVYLCASSLVASGGPSSYNEQFFGPGTRLTVL.

This clone occurred once. The chain is built from TRBV7-2 and TRBJ2-1, with a possible D match to TRBD2 (6 bases). The V end was cut by 7 bases, the J end by 6 bases, with 19 bases between. The CDR3 has 15 residues. Germline CDR1 is SGHTA and CDR2 is FQGNSA. CDR3 sequence reads: CASIPQGLAFNEQFF. CDR3 DNA sequence: TGTGCCAGCATCCCTCAAGGGCTAGCGTTCAATGAGCAGTTCTTC. The full variable domain, completed using reference TRBV7-2 and TRBJ2-1, is GAGVSQSPSNKVTEKGKDVELRCDPISGHTALYWYRQSLGQGLEFLIYFQGNSAPDKSGLPSDRFSAERTGGSVSTLTIQRTQQEDSAVYLCASIPQGLAFNEQFFGPGTRLTVL.

V and J are TRBV7-9 and TRBJ1-2; 7 bases map to TRBD1. Trimming cost V 6 bases and J 0 bases; bases outside gene matches: 4. CDR3 length equals 14 residues. Germline CDR1 SEHNR, CDR2 FQNEAQ (reference sequence). CDR3 loop: CASSTGVANYGYTF. DNA for the CDR3: TGTGCCAGCAGTACAGGGGTCGCTAACTATGGCTACACCTTC.

This clone was found once. This rearrangement joins TRBV5-1 to TRBJ1-6, with 11 bases matching TRBD1. Per germline, CDR1 SGHRS and CDR2 YFSETQ. This CDR3 has 16 amino acids. V lost 2 bases and J lost 6; bases outside the gene matches: 4. For the CDR3, the DNA is TGCGCCAGCAGCTTAGGACAGGGGGCGCTTAATTCACCCCTCCACTTT. Protein: CASSLGQGALNSPLHF. Full variable domain (missing parts from reference TRBV5-1 and TRBJ1-6): KAGVTQTPRYLIKTRGQQVTLSCSPISGHRSVSWYQQTPGQGLQFLFEYFSETQRNKGNFPGRFSGRQFSNSRSEMNVSTLELGDSALYLCASSLGQGALNSPLHFGNGTRLTVT.

This chain links TRBV29-1 with TRBJ2-1; 10 bases match TRBD2. The junction had 5 bases not matched to a gene; V was cut back by 5 bases and J by 7 bases. From germline, CDR1 is SQVTM and CDR2 ANQGSEA. The CDR3 is 13 amino acids. The CDR3 here is CSVSGLAVNEQFF. CDR3 bases: TGCAGCGTTTCCGGACTAGCGGTAAATGAGCAGTTCTTC.

The chain uses TRBV7-2 and TRBJ2-5, with D maybe TRBD1 (6 bases). CDR1 and CDR2 from the germline V gene are SGHTA and FQGNSA. The CDR3 contains 14 residues. V gave up 5 bases and J gave up 5 bases, with 15 bases separating them. The CDR3 protein is CASSPQGLRETQYF. For the CDR3, the DNA is TGTGCCAGCAGCCCCCAGGGGCTCAGGGAGACCCAGTACTTC.

This clone was seen a single time. This sequence joins TRBV10-3 and TRBJ2-7; 12 nucleotides agree with TRBD2. CDR1 is ENHRY and CDR2 is SYGVKD in the germline V gene. This CDR3 spans 17 amino acids. The V segment lost 6 bases and the J segment 6 bases; nucleotides outside the gene matches: 15. The CDR3 DNA follows: TGTGCCATCAGCGGGCCTAGCGGGAGGGTCCTGGGATCCGAGCAGTACTTC. It translates to CAISGPSGRVLGSEQYF.

The rearrangement joins TRBV19 to TRBJ2-5, with 12 bases lining up with TRBD2. Germline assignment: CDR1 LNHDA and CDR2 SQIVND (reference sequence). This CDR3 contains 14 residues. V trimming: 6 bases; J trimming: 1 base; junction bases outside the gene matches: 0. This chain's CDR3 is CASRTSGGQETQYF. The CDR3 DNA sequence: TGTGCCAGTAGGACTAGCGGGGGCCAAGAGACCCAGTACTTC.

The chain links TRBV6-1 to TRBJ2-1; D remains unclear. This CDR3 is 15 amino acids long. Trimming took 1 base from V and 0 from J, leaving 7 bases between them. Germline V gene lookup returns CDR1 MNHNS and CDR2 SASEGT. The CDR3 nucleotides read TGTGCCAGCAGTGAAGTAGTTAGCTCCTACAATGAGCAGTTCTTC. Protein sequence: CASSEVVSSYNEQFF.

V gene TRBV7-2 combines with J gene TRBJ2-5; TRBD2 aligns across 9 bases. Germline lookup yields CDR1 SGHTA and CDR2 FQGNSA. This CDR3 contains 16 residues. After removal of 5 bases from V and 5 bases from J, the junction contained 12 bases not matched to a gene. In DNA form, the CDR3 reads TGTGCCAGCAGCGTTCGAGGCGGGAGGGGTAGGGAGACCCAGTACTTC. Its protein is CASSVRGGRGRETQYF.

This sequence joins TRBV25-1 and TRBJ2-1; 9 nucleotides match TRBD2. Germline trimming cut 6 bases from V and 3 bases from J; bases unmatched to any gene: 6. Germline V CDR1 and CDR2: MGHDK, SYGVNS. This CDR3 comprises 15 residues. DNA for the CDR3: TGTGCCAGCAGGGGAACTAGCGGGCTCTACAATGAGCAGTTCTTC. It is translated as CASRGTSGLYNEQFF.

The rearrangement joins TRBV5-1 to TRBJ2-5; 9 bases are a match to TRBD2. Losses at the gene ends were 0 bases for V and 0 bases for J; bases not matched to a gene: 6. The V gene's germline CDR1 is SGHRS and CDR2 YFSETQ. This CDR3 region has 17 residues. The CDR3 DNA reads as TGCGCCAGCAGCTTGGCTAGCGGGGAGAGGTACCAAGAGACCCAGTACTTC. Protein sequence: CASSLASGERYQETQYF. The full variable domain, rest sourced from reference TRBV5-1 and TRBJ2-5, is KAGVTQTPRYLIKTRGQQVTLSCSPISGHRSVSWYQQTPGQGLQFLFEYFSETQRNKGNFPGRFSGRQFSNSRSEMNVSTLELGDSALYLCASSLASGERYQETQYFGPGTRLLVL.

This clone turned up a few times. The V and J genes are TRBV6-4 and TRBJ2-1; no clear D gene. Trimming removed 8 bases from V and 7 bases from J, with 18 bases in between. Germline V gene lookup returns CDR1 MRHNA and CDR2 SNTAGT. The CDR3 runs 14 residues. The CDR3 region has the DNA TGTGCCAGCTCCCCTCAGCCTGACTTAAATGAGCAGTTCTTC. Translating gives CASSPQPDLNEQFF.

Written as DNA, the CDR3 is TGTGCCAGCAGCTCCCGCCCCACTTGGGGGAGCGGGGCAGATACGCAGTATTTT. This translates into CASSSRPTWGSGADTQYF. The chain carries TRBV27 and TRBJ2-3, with TRBD2 matching over 7 bases. The CDR3 is 18 residues long. V lost 6 bases and J lost 4; bases outside the gene matches: 19. CDR1 is MNHEY and CDR2 is SMNVEV in the germline V gene (reference sequence).

This chain uses TRBV27 with TRBJ1-4, with D possibly matching TRBD1 (6 bases). V shed 4 bases and J shed 11 bases, with 17 bases lying between them. The CDR3 is 14 amino acids. Germline V gene lookup returns CDR1 MNHEY and CDR2 SMNVEV (reference sequence). CDR3: CASSSFSTGGKLFF. Here the CDR3 DNA reads TGTGCCAGCAGTTCCTTCTCGACAGGCGGGAAACTGTTTTTT. Together with reference TRBV27 and TRBJ1-4, the CDR3 gives the full variable domain: EAQVTQNPRYLITVTGKKLTVTCSQNMNHEYMSWYRQDPGLGLRQIYYSMNVEVTDKGDVPEGYKVSRKEKRNFPLILESPSPNQTSLYFCASSSFSTGGKLFFGSGTQLSVL.